This T cell receptor (beta chain) was sequenced for a study of T cells in Graves' hyperthyroidism and ophthalmopathy. There were TCR beta CDR3 regions amplified from RNA transcripts. Using the HTBI primer set, a first-round RT-PCR was run on the TCR CDR3. TCRdb processed the multiplex PCR reads anew with MiXCR; each CDR3 protein has one entry. The table lists under 350,000 distinct CDR3 sequences, roughly 13% of them singletons. General study results and limits: Clonotypes that were expanded in thyroid above 0.001 mostly appeared in blood too.

Sampled blood dates from first hyperthyroidism diagnosis, and it precedes any ophthalmopathy symptoms. Extraction of PBMCs used 8.5 to 10 ml of fresh peripheral blood. This clonotype was observed at least ten times. Its antigen is currently unknown. The CDR3 runs to 14 residues. Germline CDR1 is MNHEY and CDR2 is SVGEGT. The V and J ends lost 10 bases and 0 bases respectively, with 13 bases between them. The chain employs TRBV6-2 or TRBV6-3 and TRBJ2-1; D may be TRBD1 (5 bases). The source is a young woman with Graves' hyperthyroidism that later progressed to Graves' ophthalmopathy. The sequenced material came from blood. CDR3 amino acids: CAIGADSSYNEQFF. The CDR3 DNA sequence: TGTGCCATAGGGGCGGATAGCTCCTACAATGAGCAGTTCTTC.